The 24 T cell receptor beta chains listed next were all sequenced from one sample in a study of blood T cell repertoires in COVID-19. TCRdb's table, derived via immunoSEQ multiplex PCR, lists solely in-frame clones and lacks some. The sample holds some 68,000 clones; 90% are singletons and the top ten take under 0.65%. The sequenced material came from peripheral blood. These receptors were collected from a man aged 50 or older with COVID-19, enrolled during active disease.

The V call is TRBV5-6, the J call TRBJ1-1, with TRBD1 matching 7 bases. CDR1 and CDR2 (germline): SGHDT, YYEEEE. Unmatched junction bases numbered 16, after V lost 6 bases and J lost 11 bases. CDR3 length: 14 amino acids. This CDR3 reads CASNILKGAPVAFF. The CDR3 DNA sequence: TGTGCCAGCAATATATTGAAGGGGGCCCCTGTTGCTTTCTTT. The whole variable domain, remainder taken from reference TRBV5-6 and TRBJ1-1, is DAGVTQSPTHLIKTRGQQVTLRCSPKSGHDTVSWYQQALGQGPQFIFQYYEEEERQRGNFPDRFSGHQFPNYSSELNVNALLLGDSALYLCASNILKGAPVAFFGQGTRLTVV.

This chain links TRBV5-1 with TRBJ2-3; 12 nucleotides align to TRBD2. CDR1 SGHRS and CDR2 YFSETQ come from the germline V gene. CDR3 length equals 17 residues. The V and J ends lost 3 bases and 4 bases, in that order; junction bases with no gene match: 9. The CDR3 DNA sequence: TGCGCCAGCAGCTGGGCGGCACTAGCGGGAGGTGCAGATACGCAGTATTTT. Amino acid sequence: CASSWAALAGGADTQYF.

In DNA form, the CDR3 reads TGCGCCAGCAGCTTGAAGCGGAACACCGGGGAGCTGTTTTTT. This translates into CASSLKRNTGELFF. The chain employs TRBV5-1 and TRBJ2-2; D is ambiguous. This CDR3 comprises 14 residues. V lost 1 base to trimming and J lost 1 base, with 5 bases between them. Germline V gene lookup returns CDR1 SGHRS and CDR2 YFSETQ. Together with reference TRBV5-1 and TRBJ2-2, the CDR3 gives the full variable domain: KAGVTQTPRYLIKTRGQQVTLSCSPISGHRSVSWYQQTPGQGLQFLFEYFSETQRNKGNFPGRFSGRQFSNSRSEMNVSTLELGDSALYLCASSLKRNTGELFFGEGSRLTVL.

The gene calls are TRBV2 and TRBJ1-5; a weak D match, TRBD1 (5 bases). V dropped 7 bases and J dropped 6 bases, with 16 bases sitting between them. The CDR3 length is 14 residues. Looked up from germline, CDR1 is SNHLY and CDR2 is FYNNEI. The CDR3 DNA sequence: TGTGCCAGCACCCCGGGACTTCGGAGTCAGCCCCAGCATTTT. The encoded protein is CASTPGLRSQPQHF.

CDR3 residues: CATSGTTGNTIYF. DNA of the CDR3: TGTGCCACCTCTGGAACTACTGGAAACACCATATATTTT. V usage is TRBV15 and J usage is TRBJ1-3; no firm D call. V was clipped by 8 bases and J by 2 bases, with 10 bases between them. The CDR3 sequence is 13 residues long. The germline V gene has CDR1 LNHNV and CDR2 YYDKDF (reference sequence). Looking up the rest from reference TRBV15 and TRBJ1-3 gives the full variable domain: DAMVIQNPRYQVTQFGKPVTLSCSQTLNHNVMYWYQQKSSQAPKLLFHYYDKDFNNEADTPDNFQSRRPNTSFCFLDIRSPGLGDTAMYLCATSGTTGNTIYFGEGSWLTVV.

This chain uses TRBV11-3 with TRBJ2-2, with D unresolved. Germline CDR1 is SGHNT and CDR2 is YENEEA. Trimming removed 6 bases at V and 2 bases at J, with 10 bases between. The CDR3 consists of 14 residues. The CDR3 DNA reads as TGTGCCAGCAGTCCCACAACCAACACCGGGGAGCTGTTTTTT. Translated, it gives CASSPTTNTGELFF.

The chain couples TRBV27 to TRBJ2-1; no clear D gene. Trimming cost V 0 bases and J 3 bases, with 6 bases left between them. Looked up from germline, CDR1 is MNHEY and CDR2 is SMNVEV (reference sequence). This CDR3 has 14 amino acids. The CDR3 nucleotides read TGTGCCAGCAGTTTATCGTACGGCTACAATGAGCAGTTCTTC. Protein: CASSLSYGYNEQFF.

The CDR3 loop reads CASSFMAEYQETQYF. CDR3 DNA: TGTGCCAGCAGCTTTATGGCGGAGTACCAAGAGACCCAGTACTTC. The rearrangement joins TRBV7-2 to TRBJ2-5; no reliable D call. Germline lookup yields CDR1 SGHTA and CDR2 FQGNSA. The CDR3 is 15 residues long. Deletions cut 3 bases from V and 0 bases from J, with 11 bases between.

This rearrangement joins TRBV9 to TRBJ2-1; the D gene is possibly TRBD1 (5 bases). The CDR3 consists of 14 residues. Germline lookup yields CDR1 SGDLS and CDR2 YYNGEE. With 5 bases removed from V and 8 bases from J, the gap between germline ends came to 17 bases. For the CDR3, the DNA is TGTGCCAGCAGTGATCTCCTAGGGGCCCATGAGCAGTTCTTC. This gives the protein CASSDLLGAHEQFF.

The V gene is TRBV7-3, the J gene TRBJ2-1; TRBD2 matches at 10 bases. Per the germline V gene, CDR1 is SGHTA and CDR2 is FQGTGA. The CDR3 is 18 residues long. V was clipped by 2 bases and J by 5 bases; unmatched bases: 12. CDR3 bases: TGTGCCAGCAGCTTACCTTCGGGGGGTAGCGGGAGGAACAATGAGCAGTTCTTC. Protein product: CASSLPSGGSGRNNEQFF. Full variable domain (remainder filled in from reference TRBV7-3 and TRBJ2-1): GAGVSQTPSNKVTEKGKYVELRCDPISGHTALYWYRQSLGQGPEFLIYFQGTGAADDSGLPNDRFFAVRPEGSVSTLKIQRTERGDSAVYLCASSLPSGGSGRNNEQFFGPGTRLTVL.

This chain uses TRBV7-6 with TRBJ2-7; the match to TRBD1 covers 7 bases. This CDR3 is built from 16 residues. Trimming at V came to 3 bases and at J to 5 bases, leaving 13 bases not matched to a gene. The germline gives CDR1 SGHVS, CDR2 FNYEAQ. This CDR3 reads CASSFPPENTGDEQYF. The CDR3 DNA reads TGTGCCAGCAGCTTCCCTCCTGAAAATACAGGGGACGAGCAGTACTTC.

This clone appeared a few times. The chain combines TRBV10-3 with TRBJ2-1; D may be TRBD2 (5 bases). Germline V gene data show CDR1 as ENHRY and CDR2 as SYGVKD. CDR3 length: 15 residues. Trimming took 6 bases from V and 0 from J, leaving 12 bases between them. The CDR3 protein is CAISDGGSSYNEQFF. CDR3 in DNA: TGTGCCATCAGCGACGGAGGTAGCTCCTACAATGAGCAGTTCTTC.

This chain uses TRBV7-9 with TRBJ2-3; D is perhaps TRBD2 (6 bases). Germline loops: CDR1 SEHNR, CDR2 FQNEAQ (reference sequence). The CDR3 covers 13 residues. V was shortened by 8 bases and J by 2 bases, with 11 bases between the two germline ends. In DNA form, the CDR3 reads TGTGCCAGCGAGGCGGGACCCACAGATACGCAGTATTTT. This gives the protein CASEAGPTDTQYF.

The J gene is TRBJ1-5, the V gene TRBV10-3; perhaps TRBD1 as D (6 bases). The V end lost 1 base, the J end lost 0 bases, and 13 bases lay between the germline ends. This CDR3 contains 17 residues. Germline V gene data show CDR1 as ENHRY and CDR2 as SYGVKD. CDR3 in amino acids: CAISEFETGVSNQPQHF. CDR3 DNA: TGTGCCATCAGTGAGTTTGAGACAGGCGTTAGCAATCAGCCCCAGCATTTT.

The chain has TRBV2 and TRBJ1-6; 7 nucleotides match TRBD1. V lost 3 bases and J lost 8; bases outside the gene matches: 4. The CDR3 length is 14 residues. Germline CDR1 SNHLY, CDR2 FYNNEI. The CDR3 DNA follows: TGTGCCAGCAGTGACAGGGGGTTAGATTCACCCCTCCACTTT. It translates to CASSDRGLDSPLHF. Based on the CDR3 plus reference TRBV2 and TRBJ1-6, the full variable domain is EPEVTQTPSHQVTQMGQEVILRCVPISNHLYFYWYRQILGQKVEFLVSFYNNEISEKSEIFDDQFSVERPDGSNFTLKIRSTKLEDSAMYFCASSDRGLDSPLHFGNGTRLTVT.

In DNA, the CDR3 is TGTGCCAGCAGGTTTAACAGGGATGTCTACGAGCAGTACTTC. It translates to CASRFNRDVYEQYF. The chain employs TRBV6-5 and TRBJ2-7; TRBD1 is a possible D gene (6 bases). The CDR3 totals 14 residues. Trimming removed 6 bases at V and 3 bases at J, with 15 bases between. CDR1 MNHEY and CDR2 SVGAGI come from the germline V gene.

This chain links TRBV27 with TRBJ1-2, with 9 bases lining up with TRBD1. The CDR3 extends over 13 amino acids. In germline, CDR1 is MNHEY, CDR2 SMNVEV (reference sequence). V was pared by 3 bases and J by 6 bases, with 2 bases of the junction left unmatched. The CDR3 spells CASSFWTGDGYTF. Here the CDR3 DNA reads TGTGCCAGCAGTTTCTGGACAGGGGATGGCTACACCTTC.

The chain recombines TRBV7-2 with TRBJ1-3; unclear D gene. V dropped 2 bases and J dropped 4 bases, with 9 bases sitting between them. The germline V gene encodes CDR1 SGHTA and CDR2 FQGNSA. The CDR3 is made up of 14 amino acids. The CDR3 spells CASSLLAGGNTIYF. CDR3 DNA: TGTGCCAGCAGCTTATTGGCGGGGGGAAACACCATATATTTT.

The chain has TRBV10-1 and TRBJ1-5; TRBD1 matches 9 bases. V was clipped by 8 bases and J by 7 bases; unmatched bases: 6. CDR1 is WNHNN, CDR2 SYGVQD, per germline (reference sequence). This CDR3 spans 13 amino acids. CDR3 in DNA: TGCGCCAGCGGCGGGACAGGGAGGCAGCCCCAGCATTTT. It encodes CASGGTGRQPQHF.

Written as DNA, the CDR3 is TGTGCCAGCAGTTTAGTAGGGGTCGGTCAGCCCCAGCATTTT. Its protein product is CASSLVGVGQPQHF. This chain connects TRBV28 to TRBJ1-5; weak D call: TRBD1 (5 bases). The germline V and J ends were trimmed by 2 bases and 6 bases, with 11 bases remaining between them. The CDR3 has 14 residues. Looked up from germline, CDR1 is MDHEN and CDR2 is SYDVKM.

The J gene is TRBJ2-1, the V gene TRBV2, with TRBD2 matching 9 bases. There are 16 residues in the CDR3. The germline gives CDR1 SNHLY, CDR2 FYNNEI. Trimming removed 0 bases from V and 8 bases from J; junction bases left unmatched: 8. Here the CDR3 DNA reads TGTGCCAGCAGTGAAGCGGGGAGAAGCGGGAGGCATGAGCAGTTCTTC. Residues: CASSEAGRSGRHEQFF. The full variable domain, its missing parts supplied by reference TRBV2 and TRBJ2-1, is EPEVTQTPSHQVTQMGQEVILRCVPISNHLYFYWYRQILGQKVEFLVSFYNNEISEKSEIFDDQFSVERPDGSNFTLKIRSTKLEDSAMYFCASSEAGRSGRHEQFFGPGTRLTVL.

The V call is TRBV6-2 or TRBV6-3, the J call TRBJ2-5, with TRBD1 as a possible D gene (7 bases). Germline lookup yields CDR1 MNHEY and CDR2 SVGEGT. The germline V and J ends were trimmed by 6 bases and 5 bases, with 19 bases remaining between them. CDR3 length: 15 amino acids. The CDR3 nucleotides are TGTGCCAGCAGCCGACAGGGAGGCCTCTGGGAGACCCAGTACTTC. Its translation: CASSRQGGLWETQYF.

This rearrangement joins TRBV7-8 to TRBJ2-7; 7 bases map to TRBD2. The V segment lost 1 base and the J segment 0 bases; nucleotides outside the gene matches: 9. Germline lookup yields CDR1 SGHVS and CDR2 FQNEAQ. The CDR3 loop spans 17 amino acids. The CDR3 region has the DNA TGTGCCAGCAGCTTAGGGGCCGGCGGGAGCCCCTCCTACGAGCAGTACTTC. Its protein is CASSLGAGGSPSYEQYF.

In this sample, this clone turned up a few times. The chain is built from TRBV2 and TRBJ2-3, with 12 positions matching TRBD2. With V trimmed by 7 bases and J by 2 bases, 4 bases remained unmatched. Germline-derived CDR1 and CDR2 are SNHLY and FYNNEI. There are 15 residues in the CDR3. DNA for the CDR3: TGTGCCAGCACCCGGACTAGCGGGAACACAGATACGCAGTATTTT. As protein: CASTRTSGNTDTQYF.